This T cell receptor beta chain appears in the sequencing data of a study of beta chain features in type 1 diabetes. Study-wide results and caveats: At VDJ recombination sites, type 1 diabetes patients had fewer insertions and more deleted nucleotides. Patients' naive, central memory and regulatory TCRB repertoires appeared more alike than those of healthy donors. Type 1 diabetes patients had moderately but significantly shorter TCRB CDR3s in all four CD4+ subsets. Since sequencing was performed on cDNA, cells with high TCR expression could be over-represented.

Germline assignment: CDR1 LGHNA and CDR2 YNFKEQ. V was trimmed by 4 bases and J by 7 bases, leaving 11 bases between them. This CDR3 is 13 amino acids long. This clone was detected many times. Antigen unknown. What was sequenced were expressed TCRB transcripts, since all of the isolated RNA had been reverse transcribed. Assay used: immunoSEQ multiplex PCR; TCRdb lists only in-frame clones, some missing. The data show a few hundred thousand clones, around 14% seen once. The chain joins TRBV4-2 to TRBJ2-4; TRBD1 might be the D (6 bases). This receptor was taken from a man aged 25 to 45 with type 1 diabetes. Material: naive CD4+ T cells from blood. In nucleotides, the CDR3 is TGTGCCAGCAGCCCGGCAGGGGTTAACATTCAGTACTTC. Residues: CASSPAGVNIQYF.